This T cell receptor (beta chain) was retrieved from a study of shared clonotypes between healthy human individuals. The germline V gene encodes CDR1 SQVTM and CDR2 ANQGSEA. J lost 4 bases, V lost 5 bases, and 13 bases had no gene match. The CDR3 extends over 16 amino acids. The data were produced by immunoSEQ multiplex PCR, yet TCRdb's version contains in-frame clones alone and is incomplete. The sample lists approximately 1.5 million clones, 98% occurring once. This sequence joins TRBV29-1 and TRBJ2-1, with 8 bases lining up with TRBD2. This clonotype was sampled from a man aged 25-45 years in good health. Sequencing input: naive CD4+ T cells sorted from blood. Subset: CD45RA+ positively selected. Here the CDR3 reads CSVMIGRGTRYNEQFF. The CDR3 DNA sequence: TGCAGCGTTATGATTGGGCGGGGGACTAGGTACAATGAGCAGTTCTTC.